These T cell receptor beta chains were read from a single sample in a study of blood T cell repertoires in COVID-19. The protocol was immunoSEQ multiplex PCR, while the TCRdb copy is restricted to in-frame clones and leaves out a portion. The sample consists of about 280,000 clones, roughly four fifths of them appearing once. The material sequenced was peripheral blood. These receptors all come from a woman between 50 and 59 years old who had recovered from COVID-19. CDR3s include the opening cysteine and the closing phenylalanine or tryptophan. A D gene is named only where the DNA matches it firmly. Only some rows state a clone size, as once, few, many or a class for expanded clones.

>TRBV27|NA|TRBJ2-7|NA
TGTGCCAGCAGTTGGGGACACCCCTACGAGCAGTACTTC
CASSWGHPYEQYF
>TRBV9|NA|TRBJ2-3|NA
TGTGCCAGCAGCGTAGGGGCAGGAAGCACAGATACGCAGTATTTT
CASSVGAGSTDTQYF
>TRBV5-1|NA|TRBJ1-2|NA
TGCGCCAGCAGCTTGGAGTCAGGGAGGGATGGCTACACCTTC
CASSLESGRDGYTF
>TRBV7-2|NA|TRBJ2-1|TRBD2
TGTGCCAGCAGCTTACCGTGGGCGGGGGGTCCCTCCTACAATGAGCAGTTCTTC
CASSLPWAGGPSYNEQFF
>TRBV5-1|once|TRBJ2-2|NA
TGCGCCAGCAGCTTCCGGAACACCGGGGAGCTGTTTTTT
CASSFRNTGELFF
>TRBV18|NA|TRBJ2-1|NA
TGTGCCAGCTCACTTCACAGGGACGATGAGCAGTTCTTC
CASSLHRDDEQFF
>TRBV9|NA|TRBJ2-1|TRBD2
TGTGCCAGCAGCCGCGAGCGGGGGGCCTACAATGAGCAGTTCTTC
CASSRERGAYNEQFF
>TRBV6-5|NA|TRBJ1-1|NA
TGTGCCAGCAGTTACTCTCAGGGTCTCATGAACACTGAAGCTTTCTTT
CASSYSQGLMNTEAFF
>TRBV6-5|NA|TRBJ2-3|TRBD2
TGTGCCACGGGCGGGACTAGCCGCGCAGATACGCAGTATTTT
CATGGTSRADTQYF
>TRBV10-1|NA|TRBJ1-6|NA
TGCGCCAGCAGTGACCCTCTACCCTCCTATAATTCACCCCTCCACTTT
CASSDPLPSYNSPLHF
>TRBV11-2|NA|TRBJ1-4|TRBD1
TGTGCCAGCAGCTTAATGGGGACAGTTAATGAAAAACTGTTTTTT
CASSLMGTVNEKLFF
>TRBV7-3|NA|TRBJ2-1|TRBD2
TGTGCCAGCAGCTTAAGGTCGTCGGTAGCGGGGACTGAGCAGTTCTTC
CASSLRSSVAGTEQFF
>TRBV4-3|NA|TRBJ1-2|NA
TGCGCCAGCAGCCAAGGAGTTTCTACCTATGGCTACACCTTC
CASSQGVSTYGYTF
>TRBV16|once|TRBJ1-1|NA
NA
CASSPRQGWTFGAFF
>TRBV28|NA|TRBJ2-7|TRBD1
TGTGCCACTGAGGGACAGGGGAACAACGAGCAGTACTTC
CATEGQGNNEQYF
>TRBV21-1|NA|TRBJ1-2|NA
TGTGCCAGCGCCTGTCGGAGGACAGACTATGGCTACACCTTC
CASACRRTDYGYTF
>TRBV28|NA|TRBJ1-6|TRBD1
TGTGCCTCTTATTCCGGACAGGGACTTCCCTATATTGGTTCACCCCTCCACTTT
CASYSGQGLPYIGSPLHF
>TRBV2|NA|TRBJ2-2|TRBD1
TGTGCCAGCAGTGTAGGGCAGGGGGCGACCGGGGAGCTGTTTTTT
CASSVGQGATGELFF
>TRBV27|NA|TRBJ2-7|NA
TGTGCCAGCAGTTTAGCAGTGACCTACGAGCAGTACTTC
CASSLAVTYEQYF
>TRBV14|NA|TRBJ2-5|TRBD2
TGTGCCAGCAGCCAAGGGGGTTCCGGGACTATGTCTTTGGCCCAGTACTTC
CASSQGGSGTMSLAQYF
>TRBV11-3|NA|TRBJ2-2|TRBD2
TGTGCCAGCAGCGCCTTAGCGGGAGCCAACACCGGGGAGCTGTTTTTT
CASSALAGANTGELFF
>TRBV10-3|once|TRBJ1-2|NA
TGTGCCATCAGTGAAAAAGGCACGGGAAAAAACTATGGCTACACCTTC
CAISEKGTGKNYGYTF
>TRBV20-1|NA|TRBJ1-4|NA
TGCAGTGCCCCGGGTGATGAAAAACTGTTTTTT
CSAPGDEKLFF
>TRBV18|NA|TRBJ1-3|NA
TGTGCCAGCTCACCACAGGACAGAATTGGGAACACCATATATTTT
CASSPQDRIGNTIYF
>TRBV4-1|NA|TRBJ1-3|TRBD1
TGCGCCAGCAGCCAGTACGACAGGGGGGTCGGAAACACCATATATTTT
CASSQYDRGVGNTIYF
>TRBV4-2|NA|TRBJ2-5|TRBD2
TGTGCCAGCAGCCGCCGAGGCGAGCGGGGGGGCCTCGTTGAGACCCAGTACTTC
CASSRRGERGGLVETQYF
>TRBV6-2/TRBV6-3|NA|TRBJ2-7|TRBD2
TGTGCCAGCAGTTACCCGCTCGGGACAGGCGGGACTAGCGGGAGCTACGAGCAGTACTTC
CASSYPLGTGGTSGSYEQYF
>TRBV11-3|NA|TRBJ2-2|NA
TGTGCCAGCAGTTGTTTCCTAGGGAACACCGGGGAGCTGTTTTTT
CASSCFLGNTGELFF
>TRBV30|NA|TRBJ1-2|NA
TGTGCCTGGAAGTCGGGGTCCAGACTCTATGGCTACACCTTC
CAWKSGSRLYGYTF
>TRBV12-3/TRBV12-4|NA|TRBJ1-2|NA
TGTGCCAGCAGTTTAAGGCCAGGCGATGGCTACACCTTC
CASSLRPGDGYTF
>TRBV5-1|NA|TRBJ2-2|NA
TGCGCCAGCAGGAGGGAAGCTGAGCTGTTTTTT
CASRREAELFF
>TRBV15|NA|TRBJ2-1|TRBD2
TGTGCCACCAGCAGAGATCCCGGGACTAGCGGGAGGGCCGTTGAGCAGTTCTTC
CATSRDPGTSGRAVEQFF
>TRBV4-3|NA|TRBJ1-2|TRBD1
TGCGCCAGCAGCCAAGATCCCGGGACAGCATATGGCTACACCTTC
CASSQDPGTAYGYTF
>TRBV9|NA|TRBJ2-7|TRBD2
TGTGCCAGCAGCGTAGAGGGACTAGCGGGAGGACCTAGCGACGAGCAGTACTTC
CASSVEGLAGGPSDEQYF
>TRBV11-2|few|TRBJ2-2|TRBD1
TGTGCCAGCAGTTCAGCCCGACAGGGATGGACCGGGGAGCTGTTTTTT
CASSSARQGWTGELFF
>TRBV24-1|NA|TRBJ1-2|TRBD1
TGTGCCACCAGTGAACCGGGACAGAACTATGGCTACACCTTC
CATSEPGQNYGYTF
>TRBV28|NA|TRBJ1-2|TRBD1
TGTGCCAGCAGTTTATCGGACAGGGTTGGCTACACCTTC
CASSLSDRVGYTF
>TRBV27|NA|TRBJ2-2|NA
TGTGCCAGCAGTTTGGGCCGGCCTCCGAACACCGGGGAGCTGTTTTTT
CASSLGRPPNTGELFF
>TRBV2|NA|TRBJ1-2|NA
TGTGCCAGCAGTGATCTTGGGGGGGCACGATACAATGGCTACACCTTC
CASSDLGGARYNGYTF
>TRBV30|NA|TRBJ2-3|TRBD1
TGTGCCTGGAGTGGGGACAGACTCCCGCAGTATTTT
CAWSGDRLPQYF
>TRBV27|NA|TRBJ2-3|NA
TGTGCCAGCAGTTGGACGGGAGTAGTGGCAGATACGCAGTATTTT
CASSWTGVVADTQYF
>TRBV7-3|NA|TRBJ1-1|TRBD1
TGTGCCAGCAGCTTCGGATCGACAGGGGCGAACACTGAAGCTTTCTTT
CASSFGSTGANTEAFF
>TRBV5-1|NA|TRBJ2-7|NA
TGCGCCAGCAACCCGAGCGTGGGTAACGAGCAGTACTTC
CASNPSVGNEQYF
>TRBV2|NA|TRBJ2-1|NA
TGTGCCAGCAGTGAAAGGTACAGGGTGATCTTC
CASSERYRVIF
>TRBV7-2|few|TRBJ1-6|TRBD1
TGTGCCAGCAGCCAAGGACAGGGGATCGGATCACCCCTCCACTTT
CASSQGQGIGSPLHF
>TRBV7-6|many|TRBJ2-7|NA
TGTGCCAGCAGCCAAGGCCGGGGGTACGAGCAGTACTTC
CASSQGRGYEQYF
>TRBV7-3|NA|TRBJ2-1|NA
TGTGCCAGCAGTCGAGCGGTAGACAATGAGCAGTTCTTC
CASSRAVDNEQFF
>TRBV27|NA|TRBJ1-2|NA
TGTGCCAGCAGTTTGGCCGATGGCTATGGCTACACCTTC
CASSLADGYGYTF
>TRBV9|NA|TRBJ1-2|TRBD1
TGTGCCAGCAGCGTACAGGGGGCGAACTATGGCTACACCTTC
CASSVQGANYGYTF
>TRBV2|NA|TRBJ2-7|NA
TGTGCCAGCGGGTCCAGGGTTTCCTACGAGCAGTACTTC
CASGSRVSYEQYF
>TRBV9|NA|TRBJ2-1|NA
TGTGCCAGCAGCGTAGGTAATAGCGACTACAATGAGCAGTTCTTC
CASSVGNSDYNEQFF
>TRBV7-2|NA|TRBJ1-6|NA
TGTGCCAGCAGCCCAGCACAGGGCCCTAATTCACCCCTCCACTTT
CASSPAQGPNSPLHF
>TRBV15|once|TRBJ2-7|NA
TGTGCCACCAGCAGAAATAGCGTAACGGGCTTCGCGTACGAGCAGTACTTC
CATSRNSVTGFAYEQYF
>TRBV30|NA|TRBJ1-2|NA
TGTGCCTGGAGTGGCCTGTCTTTTGGGCCCTATGGCTACACCTTC
CAWSGLSFGPYGYTF
>TRBV27|NA|TRBJ2-7|TRBD1
TGTGCCAGCAGTTTCGGACAGGACTACGAGCAGTACTTC
CASSFGQDYEQYF